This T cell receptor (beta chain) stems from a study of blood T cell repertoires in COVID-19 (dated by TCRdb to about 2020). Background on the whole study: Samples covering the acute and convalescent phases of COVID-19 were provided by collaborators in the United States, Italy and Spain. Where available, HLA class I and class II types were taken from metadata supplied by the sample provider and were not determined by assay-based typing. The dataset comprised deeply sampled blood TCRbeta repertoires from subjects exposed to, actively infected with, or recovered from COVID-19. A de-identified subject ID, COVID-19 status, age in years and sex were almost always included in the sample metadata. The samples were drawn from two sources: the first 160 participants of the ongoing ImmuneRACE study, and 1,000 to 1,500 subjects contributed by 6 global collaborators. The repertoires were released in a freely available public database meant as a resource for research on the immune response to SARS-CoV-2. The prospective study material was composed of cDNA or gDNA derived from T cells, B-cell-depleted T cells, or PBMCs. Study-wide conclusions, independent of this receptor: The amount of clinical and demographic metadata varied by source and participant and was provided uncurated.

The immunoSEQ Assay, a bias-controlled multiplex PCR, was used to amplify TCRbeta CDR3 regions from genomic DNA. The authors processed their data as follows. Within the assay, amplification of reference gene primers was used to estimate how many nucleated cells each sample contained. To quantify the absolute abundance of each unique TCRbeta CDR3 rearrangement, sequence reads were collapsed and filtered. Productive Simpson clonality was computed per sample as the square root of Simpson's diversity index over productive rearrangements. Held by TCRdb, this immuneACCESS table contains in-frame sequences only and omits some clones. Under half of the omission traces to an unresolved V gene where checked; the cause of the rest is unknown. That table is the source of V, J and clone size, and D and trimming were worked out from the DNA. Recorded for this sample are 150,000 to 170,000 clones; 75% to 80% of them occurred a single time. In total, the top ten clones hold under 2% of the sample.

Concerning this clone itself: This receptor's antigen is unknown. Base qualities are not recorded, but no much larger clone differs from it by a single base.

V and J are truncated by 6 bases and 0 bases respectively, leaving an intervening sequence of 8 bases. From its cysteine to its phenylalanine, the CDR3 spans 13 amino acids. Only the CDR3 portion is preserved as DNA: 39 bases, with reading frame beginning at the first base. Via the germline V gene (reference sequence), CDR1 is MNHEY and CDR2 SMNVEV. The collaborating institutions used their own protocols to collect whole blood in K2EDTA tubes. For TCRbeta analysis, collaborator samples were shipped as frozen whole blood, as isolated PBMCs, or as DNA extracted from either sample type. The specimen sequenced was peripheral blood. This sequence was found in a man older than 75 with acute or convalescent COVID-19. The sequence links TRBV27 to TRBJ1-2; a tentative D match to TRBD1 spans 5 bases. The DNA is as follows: TGTGCCAGCAGGTCGACAGCTAACTATGGCTACACCTTC. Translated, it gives CASRSTANYGYTF.